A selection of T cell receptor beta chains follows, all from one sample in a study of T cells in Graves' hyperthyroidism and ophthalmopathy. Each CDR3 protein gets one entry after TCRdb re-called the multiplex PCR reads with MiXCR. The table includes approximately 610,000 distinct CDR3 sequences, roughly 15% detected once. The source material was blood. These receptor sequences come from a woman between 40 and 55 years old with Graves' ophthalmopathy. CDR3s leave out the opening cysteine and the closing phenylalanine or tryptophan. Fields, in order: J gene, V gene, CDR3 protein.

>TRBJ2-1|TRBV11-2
ASSTTNEQF
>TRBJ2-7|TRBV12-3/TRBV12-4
ASSRVGQGAVYEQY
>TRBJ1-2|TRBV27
ASSLSGTNYGYT
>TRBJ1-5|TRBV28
ASTDCSGGACQPQH
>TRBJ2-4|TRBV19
ASSLRAGLGENIQY
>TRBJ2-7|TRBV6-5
ASSYPGASGNSYEQY
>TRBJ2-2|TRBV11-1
ASSFGPGRNTGELF
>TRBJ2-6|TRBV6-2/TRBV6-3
ASSYSPGQASSGANVLT
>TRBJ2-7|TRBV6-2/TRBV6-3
ASIGSRAPYEQY
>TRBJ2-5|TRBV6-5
ASSPTGTEQETQY
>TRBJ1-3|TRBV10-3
AISESIQILSGNTIY
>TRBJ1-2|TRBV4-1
ASSQAGSGRDFYGYT